Sequencing of this T cell receptor beta chain was carried out in a study of T cells after yellow fever vaccination. Study-wide results and limits: A minor fraction of clonotypes spanned both CD4 and CD8 compartments. Abundant clonotypes (contaminants from the bulk population) could be present in FACS-sorted repertoires. Most primary-vaccination clones reappeared after the booster (less than 98% CD4, about 88% CD8).

A note on this clonotype: The target antigen is unknown.

The 5'RACE template-switching step produced TCR cDNA and added a universal primer site and UMIs. Using its own MiXCR run on the 5' RACE reads, TCRdb lists one record per CDR3 protein. Among hundreds of thousands of distinct CDR3 sequences listed, 15% to 20% were seen once. The receptor was derived from a man between 18 and 29 years old who received the YFV17D yellow fever vaccine. Sample: PBMCs, taken before the yellow fever booster vaccination.

CDR3 coding DNA: TGCAGTGCTACGGGGGGACGGAGCTCCTACGAGCAGTACTTC. It codes for CSATGGRSSYEQYF. This chain uses TRBV20-1 with TRBJ2-7; TRBD2 agrees at 7 bases. This CDR3 contains 14 residues. The V and J ends lost 4 bases and 0 bases, in that order; junction bases with no gene match: 6. CDR1 and CDR2 (germline): DFQATT, SNEGSKA (reference sequence).